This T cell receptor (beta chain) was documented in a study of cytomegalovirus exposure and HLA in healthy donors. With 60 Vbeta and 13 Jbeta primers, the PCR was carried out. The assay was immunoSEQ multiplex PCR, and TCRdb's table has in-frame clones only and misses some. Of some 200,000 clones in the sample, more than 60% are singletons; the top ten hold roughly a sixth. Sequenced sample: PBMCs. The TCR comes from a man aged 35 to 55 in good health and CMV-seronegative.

CDR3 in amino acids: CASSPAGGSSGANVLTF. CDR3 DNA sequence: TGTGCCAGCAGCCCCGCGGGGGGGAGCTCTGGGGCCAACGTCCTGACTTTC. The genes are TRBV9 and TRBJ2-6; 9 positions agree with TRBD2. Per the germline V gene, CDR1 is SGDLS and CDR2 is YYNGEE. The CDR3 loop spans 17 amino acids. J gave up 0 bases and V 4 bases, and 5 bases lay outside the gene matches.